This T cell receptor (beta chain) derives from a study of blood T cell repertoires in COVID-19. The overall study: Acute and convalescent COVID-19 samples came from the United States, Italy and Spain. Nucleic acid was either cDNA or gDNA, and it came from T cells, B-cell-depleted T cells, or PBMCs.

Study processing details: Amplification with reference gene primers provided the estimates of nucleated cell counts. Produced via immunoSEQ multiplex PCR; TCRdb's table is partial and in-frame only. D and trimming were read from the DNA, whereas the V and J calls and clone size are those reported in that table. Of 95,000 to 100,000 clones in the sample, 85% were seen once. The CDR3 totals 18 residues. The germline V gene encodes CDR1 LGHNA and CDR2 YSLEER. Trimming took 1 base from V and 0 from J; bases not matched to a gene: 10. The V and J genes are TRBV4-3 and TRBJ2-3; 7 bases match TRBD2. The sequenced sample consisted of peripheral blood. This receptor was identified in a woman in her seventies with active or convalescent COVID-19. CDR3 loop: CASSQGTSGAASTDTQYF. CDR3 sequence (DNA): TGCGCCAGCAGCCAAGGAACGAGCGGGGCGGCTAGCACAGATACGCAGTATTTT.